This entry lists 3 T cell receptor beta chains sequenced from one sample in a study of blood T cell repertoires in COVID-19. Profiling relied on immunoSEQ multiplex PCR, and the TCRdb table lists in-frame clones only, not all of them. The table lists about 89,000 clones, about 78% of them singletons, with roughly 14% in the top ten. Source material: peripheral blood. Source of these receptors: a woman of 80 years or more with acute or convalescent COVID-19.

This clone occurred a few times. The conserved phenylalanine or tryptophan is not found at the CDR3 terminus, so this likely reflects a read error. The DNA is omitted, as the CDR3 cannot be located on it reliably, and the CDR3 follows TCRdb's listing. V usage is TRBV3-1 (or the pseudogene TRBV3-2) and J usage is TRBJ2-7; TRBD2 is the table's D call, not checked against the DNA. Germline V gene sequence: CDR1 LGHDT, CDR2 YNNKEL (reference sequence). The CDR3 is 8 amino acids long, termini counted. CDR3 amino acids: CASSQDLN.

The rearrangement uses TRBV19 and TRBJ2-4; D gene unclear. This CDR3 is built from 15 residues. V lost 3 bases and J lost 0, with 9 bases in between. Germline V gives CDR1 LNHDA, CDR2 SQIVND (reference sequence). CDR3 in amino acids: CASSMRRLAKNIQYF. DNA for the CDR3: TGTGCCAGTAGTATGCGGCGGCTAGCCAAAAACATTCAGTACTTC.

V gene TRBV2 combines with J gene TRBJ2-1; 11 nucleotides agree with TRBD2. This CDR3 has 15 residues. The germline V gene encodes CDR1 SNHLY and CDR2 FYNNEI. The V segment lost 2 bases and the J segment 8 bases; nucleotides outside the gene matches: 5. CDR3 coding DNA: TGTGCCAGCAGTGAACTAGCGGGGGGCAAGGATGAGCAGTTCTTC. Translating it yields CASSELAGGKDEQFF. The full variable domain, with the rest looked up from reference TRBV2 and TRBJ2-1, is EPEVTQTPSHQVTQMGQEVILRCVPISNHLYFYWYRQILGQKVEFLVSFYNNEISEKSEIFDDQFSVERPDGSNFTLKIRSTKLEDSAMYFCASSELAGGKDEQFFGPGTRLTVL.